What follows are 22 T cell receptor beta chains derived from one specimen sequenced in a study of CD8+ T cells in alopecia areata. Reverse transcribed after extraction, RNA yielded cDNA as the sequencing template. The repertoire was sequenced with immunoSEQ multiplex PCR; TCRdb's copy has only in-frame clones and lacks some. This table has 110,000 or so clones, over 60% appearing once. The sample consisted of CD4+ T cells sorted from blood. All receptors come from a human donor in good health.

The chain couples TRBV30 to TRBJ1-6; 7 nucleotides match TRBD1. Germline CDR1 and CDR2: GTSNPN and SVGIG (reference sequence). The CDR3 sequence is 12 residues long. J gave up 7 bases and V 5 bases, and 2 bases lay outside the gene matches. CDR3 bases: TGTGCCTGGGGACAGGAAAATTCACCCCTCCACTTT. Amino acids: CAWGQENSPLHF.

The chain links TRBV10-2 to TRBJ2-3; TRBD2 aligns across 11 bases. With V trimmed by 5 bases and J by 3 bases, 13 bases remained unmatched. Germline lookup yields CDR1 WSHSY and CDR2 SAAADI. The CDR3 is 18 amino acids. Here the CDR3 DNA reads TGCGCCAGCAGTACGGGACTAGCGGAGATCGGGTGGACAGATACGCAGTATTTT. Translating it yields CASSTGLAEIGWTDTQYF.

The chain carries TRBV6-6 and TRBJ2-7, with D perhaps TRBD2 (6 bases). The germline CDR1 and CDR2 sequences are MNHNY and SVGAGI (reference sequence). This CDR3 is built from 12 residues. Deletions cut 8 bases from V and 3 bases from J, with 11 bases between. The CDR3 spells CASDPGDYEQYF. The CDR3 DNA follows: TGTGCCAGCGATCCGGGAGACTACGAGCAGTACTTC.

CDR3 in amino acids: CSAVGGISSGANVLTF. CDR3 DNA sequence: TGCAGCGCGGTAGGCGGGATCTCCTCTGGGGCCAACGTCCTGACTTTC. V usage is TRBV29-1 and J usage is TRBJ2-6; a possible D gene is TRBD2 (6 bases). Germline values: CDR1 SQVTM, CDR2 ANQGSEA. V lost 7 bases and J lost 0, with 16 bases in between. The CDR3 has 16 residues.

The chain uses TRBV4-1 and TRBJ2-6, with 10 bases that match TRBD1. The germline gives CDR1 MGHRA, CDR2 YSYEKL. V lost 4 bases and J lost 3; bases outside the gene matches: 3. CDR3 length: 16 amino acids. The CDR3 DNA is TGCGCCAGCAGCCCGACAGGGGGCAGTGGGGCCAACGTCCTGACTTTC. Its protein product is CASSPTGGSGANVLTF.

The rearrangement joins TRBV6-5 to TRBJ2-7; D is perhaps TRBD1 (5 bases). V was shortened by 2 bases and J by 2 bases, with 13 bases between the two germline ends. This CDR3 is built from 15 residues. CDR1 MNHEY and CDR2 SVGAGI come from the germline V gene. Written as DNA, the CDR3 is TGTGCCAGCAGTTACGGCAGGGAAAGAACCTACGAGCAGTACTTC. Amino acid sequence: CASSYGRERTYEQYF.

This clone was picked up a small number of times. The rearrangement joins TRBV18 to TRBJ1-1; D not resolved. CDR3 length: 12 amino acids. Germline lookup yields CDR1 KGHSH and CDR2 LQKENI. The V gene lost 4 bases and the J gene lost 1 base, with 4 bases spanning the gap. This CDR3 reads CASSLQNTEAFF. In DNA form, the CDR3 reads TGTGCCAGCTCACTACAGAACACTGAAGCTTTCTTT.

This chain connects TRBV11-2 to TRBJ1-6, with no clear D. V shed 0 bases and J shed 6 bases, with 3 bases lying between them. The CDR3 runs to 13 residues. Germline V gene lookup returns CDR1 SGHAT and CDR2 FQNNGV. Here the CDR3 DNA reads TGTGCCAGCAGCTTAGATCGTAATTCACCCCTCCACTTT. It specifies CASSLDRNSPLHF.

The genes are TRBV30 and TRBJ2-7, with no clear D. Per the germline V gene, CDR1 is GTSNPN and CDR2 is SVGIG (reference sequence). The V end was cut by 5 bases, the J end by 4 bases, with 9 bases between. The CDR3 totals 11 residues. CDR3 nucleotide sequence: TGTGCCTGGGGCGTCTTATACGAGCAGTACTTC. It translates to CAWGVLYEQYF.

The table lists this clone with a few counts. The rearrangement uses TRBV15 and TRBJ1-5, with D perhaps matching TRBD1 (6 bases). The CDR3 is 12 amino acids. Per germline, CDR1 LNHNV and CDR2 YYDKDF (reference sequence). Deletions cut 1 base from V and 10 bases from J, with 8 bases between. The CDR3 reads CATSRAQGPQHF. The DNA of the CDR3 is TGTGCCACCAGCAGAGCACAGGGTCCCCAGCATTTT.

The chain couples TRBV15 to TRBJ2-7; the D gene is possibly TRBD1 (5 bases). V was cut by 0 bases and J by 4 bases, with 10 bases left in between. The CDR3 consists of 14 residues. CDR1 is LNHNV, CDR2 YYDKDF, per germline (reference sequence). Written as DNA, the CDR3 is TGTGCCACCAGCAGAGAGGTGAGGACATACGAGCAGTACTTC. This sequence encodes CATSREVRTYEQYF. The full variable domain, rest sourced from reference TRBV15 and TRBJ2-7, is DAMVIQNPRYQVTQFGKPVTLSCSQTLNHNVMYWYQQKSSQAPKLLFHYYDKDFNNEADTPDNFQSRRPNTSFCFLDIRSPGLGDTAMYLCATSREVRTYEQYFGPGTRLTVT.

This chain links TRBV30 with TRBJ1-5; TRBD1 matches at 8 bases. The CDR3 covers 13 residues. Germline CDR1 GTSNPN, CDR2 SVGIG (reference sequence). Losses at the gene ends were 5 bases for V and 4 bases for J; bases not matched to a gene: 4. The CDR3: CAWSGQDNQPQHF. DNA for the CDR3: TGTGCCTGGTCGGGACAGGATAATCAGCCCCAGCATTTT.

The J gene is TRBJ2-1, the V gene TRBV6-5; D is ambiguous. This CDR3 is 10 amino acids long. Germline CDR1 is MNHEY and CDR2 is SVGAGI. Trimming left V 7 bases short and J 8 bases short, with 6 bases between. CDR3: CASTPDEQFF. CDR3 bases: TGTGCCAGCACCCCAGATGAGCAGTTCTTC.

This clone was counted a few times. This chain connects TRBV2 to TRBJ1-2, with D uncertain. CDR1 is SNHLY and CDR2 is FYNNEI in the germline V gene. This CDR3 spans 12 amino acids. V was shortened by 4 bases and J by 5 bases, with 8 bases between the two germline ends. The CDR3 DNA sequence: TGTGCCAGCAGTGTTGGGGAGTATGGCTACACCTTC. Encoded protein: CASSVGEYGYTF. The whole variable domain, remainder taken from reference TRBV2 and TRBJ1-2, is EPEVTQTPSHQVTQMGQEVILRCVPISNHLYFYWYRQILGQKVEFLVSFYNNEISEKSEIFDDQFSVERPDGSNFTLKIRSTKLEDSAMYFCASSVGEYGYTFGSGTRLTVV.

The genes are TRBV6-6 and TRBJ1-5, with no clear D. V lost 6 bases and J 2 bases, leaving 8 bases between the germline ends. There are 13 residues in the CDR3. In germline, CDR1 is MNHNY, CDR2 SVGAGI (reference sequence). This CDR3 reads CASRRDGNQPQHF. The CDR3 DNA is TGTGCCAGCAGACGGGATGGCAATCAGCCCCAGCATTTT.

This sequence joins TRBV7-9 and TRBJ1-1; D gene uncertain. The V and J ends lost 2 bases and 0 bases respectively, with 7 bases between them. The germline CDR1 and CDR2 sequences are SEHNR and FQNEAQ (reference sequence). The CDR3 loop spans 14 amino acids. The CDR3 sequence is CASSLTKVNTEAFF. The DNA for the CDR3 is TGTGCCAGCAGCTTAACGAAGGTGAACACTGAAGCTTTCTTT.

The J gene is TRBJ2-4, the V gene TRBV23-1; unclear D gene. TRBV23-1 is labeled an ORF, and its function is uncertain. The CDR3 contains 11 residues. Trimming left V 6 bases short and J 9 bases short, with 9 bases between. Here the CDR3 DNA reads TGCGCCAGCAGCCAACCCGGCATTCAGTACTTC. Its protein product is CASSQPGIQYF.

The chain uses TRBV7-9 and TRBJ2-3; TRBD2 is a possible D gene (6 bases). In germline, CDR1 is SEHNR, CDR2 FQNEAQ (reference sequence). V was clipped by 5 bases and J by 0 bases, with 12 bases between them. The CDR3 spans 15 residues. CDR3 sequence (DNA): TGTGCCAGCAGCCCCGGGACTGCTAGCACAGATACGCAGTATTTT. This codes for CASSPGTASTDTQYF.

The chain uses TRBV29-1 and TRBJ2-3, with 10 bases identical to TRBD2. The ends lost 8 bases at V and 5 bases at J; junction bases unmatched: 10. The CDR3 has 14 amino acids. Germline V lookup: CDR1 SQVTM, CDR2 ANQGSEA. CDR3 DNA sequence: TGCAGCTCCCAGGAACTAGCGGGGTTAGATACGCAGTATTTT. Translating it yields CSSQELAGLDTQYF.

This clone was counted once. This chain uses TRBV30 with TRBJ2-1, with 10 nucleotides matching TRBD1. V lost 4 bases and J lost 8; bases outside the gene matches: 17. The V gene's germline CDR1 is GTSNPN and CDR2 SVGIG (reference sequence). The CDR3 is 17 residues long. In DNA form, the CDR3 reads TGTGCCTGGATGCAGGGGCGTGGGGACAGGGGTTTCGATGAGCAGTTCTTC. Its translation: CAWMQGRGDRGFDEQFF.

The table lists this clone with a few counts. The chain links TRBV4-1 to TRBJ1-2; no firm D call. Germline V gene lookup returns CDR1 MGHRA and CDR2 YSYEKL. This CDR3 region has 15 residues. V was clipped by 3 bases and J by 3 bases, with 14 bases between them. CDR3: CASSHGGSGDYGYTF. CDR3 DNA sequence: TGCGCCAGCAGCCACGGAGGATCCGGGGACTATGGCTACACCTTC.

This chain links TRBV28 with TRBJ1-2, with D tentatively TRBD1 (6 bases). The V end was cut by 7 bases, the J end by 4 bases, with 16 bases between. This CDR3 region has 14 residues. Per the germline V gene, CDR1 is MDHEN and CDR2 is SYDVKM. CDR3 amino acids: CASTPRVDSYGYTF. In nucleotides, the CDR3 is TGTGCCAGCACCCCGAGGGTGGACAGCTATGGCTACACCTTC.